This passage covers 23 T cell receptor beta chains from one sample sequenced in a study of cytomegalovirus exposure and HLA in healthy donors. The PCR made use of 60 Vbeta and 13 Jbeta primers. Profiling relied on immunoSEQ multiplex PCR, and the TCRdb table lists in-frame clones only, not all of them. This table has more than 150,000 clones, 70% to 90% appearing once. Sequencing was carried out using PBMCs. Every receptor here comes from a young woman in good health and CMV-seropositive.

The V gene is TRBV19, the J gene TRBJ1-6, with D possibly being TRBD1 (5 bases). Trimming took 3 bases from V and 7 from J, leaving 16 bases between them. The CDR3 covers 16 residues. Germline loops: CDR1 LNHDA, CDR2 SQIVND (reference sequence). In DNA form, the CDR3 reads TGTGCCAGTAGTATGGGAATCAGGGTTGGAAATTCACCCCTCCACTTT. Translation: CASSMGIRVGNSPLHF.

The genes are TRBV5-4 and TRBJ1-1; 12 bases match TRBD1. The germline gives CDR1 SGHNT, CDR2 YYREEE (reference sequence). The CDR3 is 15 residues long. V dropped 4 bases and J dropped 5; count of bases not matched to a gene: 6. CDR3 in amino acids: CASSVGTGGATEAFF. The CDR3 DNA is TGTGCCAGCAGCGTCGGGACAGGGGGCGCGACTGAAGCTTTCTTT. Filled out from reference TRBV5-4 and TRBJ1-1, the complete variable domain reads ETGVTQSPTHLIKTRGQQVTLRCSSQSGHNTVSWYQQALGQGPQFIFQYYREEENGRGNFPPRFSGLQFPNYSSELNVNALELDDSALYLCASSVGTGGATEAFFGQGTRLTVV.

The chain combines TRBV4-2 with TRBJ2-6; TRBD1 matches 9 bases. Germline V lookup: CDR1 LGHNA, CDR2 YNFKEQ. The CDR3 length is 17 residues. V shed 2 bases, J shed 6 bases, and the junction held 8 bases outside the gene matches. The CDR3 region is CASSQNPGQGSANVLTF. The CDR3 nucleotides are TGTGCCAGCAGCCAAAACCCGGGACAGGGCTCGGCCAACGTCCTGACTTTC.

The J gene is TRBJ2-7, the V gene TRBV27, with D possibly matching TRBD2 (5 bases). The V gene's germline CDR1 is MNHEY and CDR2 SMNVEV (reference sequence). Between the trimmed V and J ends, which lost 4 bases and 2 bases, there was a span of 18 bases. The CDR3 length is 16 residues. This chain's CDR3 is CASSSLSGGPAYEQYF. The CDR3 DNA follows: TGTGCCAGCAGTTCCTTGTCCGGCGGGCCGGCCTACGAGCAGTACTTC.

The chain employs TRBV18 and TRBJ2-7, with 7 bases lining up with TRBD2. The germline V gene has CDR1 KGHSH and CDR2 LQKENI. J lost 6 bases, V lost 3 bases, and 11 bases had no gene match. This CDR3 contains 15 residues. CDR3 DNA: TGTGCCAGCTCACCCAGGCTAGCGGTGGTGGGCGAGCAGTACGTC. Encoded protein: CASSPRLAVVGEQYV.

The V and J genes are TRBV5-1 and TRBJ2-2; D gene uncertain. This CDR3 spans 13 amino acids. Germline V lookup: CDR1 SGHRS, CDR2 YFSETQ. V dropped 4 bases and J dropped 7 bases, with 11 bases sitting between them. CDR3 nucleotide sequence: TGCGCCAGCAGCGGAGACTTGAGCGGGGAGCTGTTTTTT. It encodes CASSGDLSGELFF.

This clone was picked up a small number of times. CDR3 residues: CASSRGQVPTYGYTF. The CDR3 DNA sequence: TGTGCCAGCAGCCGGGGACAGGTACCCACCTATGGCTACACCTTC. The chain joins TRBV5-4 to TRBJ1-2, with 8 bases aligning to TRBD1. The germline V gene encodes CDR1 SGHNT and CDR2 YYREEE (reference sequence). The CDR3 is 15 amino acids. V lost 4 bases and J lost 4; bases outside the gene matches: 9.

The chain uses TRBV18 and TRBJ2-3; D not certain. Trimming cost V 5 bases and J 5 bases, with 5 bases left between them. The CDR3 sequence is 11 residues long. The germline CDR1 and CDR2 sequences are KGHSH and LQKENI. The CDR3: CASSMRDTQYF. The CDR3, as DNA: TGTGCCAGCTCAATGCGAGATACGCAGTATTTT.

This sequence joins TRBV25-1 and TRBJ2-3; D might be TRBD1 (5 bases). The CDR3 has 14 residues. CDR1 is MGHDK, CDR2 SYGVNS, per germline. The V gene lost 2 bases and the J gene lost 6 bases, with 12 bases spanning the gap. The CDR3 coding sequence is TGTGCCAGCAGTGAACTTTCTGGGGCCGATACGCAGTATTTT. Translating it yields CASSELSGADTQYF.

The chain links TRBV30 to TRBJ1-2, with D possibly being TRBD1 (5 bases). The CDR3 sequence is 14 residues long. Germline V gives CDR1 GTSNPN, CDR2 SVGIG (reference sequence). V lost 0 bases, J lost 4 bases, and 12 bases lay in between. The CDR3 region is CAWSVLGQVYGYTF. The CDR3 DNA is TGTGCCTGGAGTGTACTGGGGCAGGTCTATGGCTACACCTTC.

The chain joins TRBV7-8 to TRBJ2-2; D is perhaps TRBD1 (6 bases). There are 15 residues in the CDR3. Germline V lookup: CDR1 SGHVS, CDR2 FQNEAQ. Trimming took 5 bases from V and 4 from J, leaving 14 bases between them. In DNA, the CDR3 is TGTGCCAGCAGCATCGACAGGTTGGGCACCGGGGAGCTGTTTTTT. Translating gives CASSIDRLGTGELFF. The complete variable domain, with remaining parts taken from reference TRBV7-8 and TRBJ2-2, reads GAGVSQSPRYKVAKRGQDVALRCDPISGHVSLFWYQQALGQGPEFLTYFQNEAQLDKSGLPSDRFFAERPEGSVSTLKIQRTQQEDSAVYLCASSIDRLGTGELFFGEGSRLTVL.

This clone was seen a few times. The gene calls are TRBV11-2 and TRBJ2-7; TRBD1 matches at 7 bases. The CDR3 is 13 amino acids. V shed 3 bases, J shed 4 bases, and the junction held 3 bases outside the gene matches. The germline V gene encodes CDR1 SGHAT and CDR2 FQNNGV. The DNA for the CDR3 is TGTGCCAGCAGCTTGGGGACAGCTTACGAGCAGTACGTC. It codes for CASSLGTAYEQYV.

As regards this clone: This sample includes further DNA sequences coding for the same CDR3. The gene calls are TRBV30 and TRBJ1-1; 10 bases map to TRBD1. The J segment lost 0 bases and the V segment lost 8 bases, leaving 9 bases of the junction unmatched. Germline lookup yields CDR1 GTSNPN and CDR2 SVGIG (reference sequence). The CDR3 covers 15 residues. CDR3 nucleotide sequence: TGTGCCCGGACAGGGGGTAGCCCTATGAACACTGAAGCTTTCTTT. Encoded protein: CARTGGSPMNTEAFF.

The table lists this clone with a count of one. This chain joins TRBV11-3 and TRBJ2-2; TRBD1 is a possible D gene (6 bases). The CDR3 spans 16 residues. Trimming took off 4 bases at V and 4 bases at J, with 16 bases between the two ends. Per the germline V gene, CDR1 is SGHNT and CDR2 is YENEEA. CDR3 amino acids: CASSSDLGQVTGELFF. CDR3 bases: TGTGCCAGCAGCTCGGACTTGGGACAAGTCACCGGGGAGCTGTTTTTT.

This clone was recorded only once. The CDR3 region has the DNA TGTGCCAGCAGCAGCGGGGCTAGCGGGGGTGGCCATGAGCAGTTCTTC. Translated: CASSSGASGGGHEQFF. This chain links TRBV9 with TRBJ2-1, with 10 bases fitting TRBD2. Germline CDR1 is SGDLS and CDR2 is YYNGEE. V trimming: 4 bases; J trimming: 8 bases; junction bases outside the gene matches: 12. The CDR3 consists of 16 residues.

This clone was detected only once. J is TRBJ1-2 and V is TRBV14; TRBD1 is a possible D gene (6 bases). CDR1 SGHDN and CDR2 FVKESK come from the germline V gene. V shed 0 bases and J shed 8 bases, with 13 bases lying between them. The CDR3 extends over 14 amino acids. CDR3 loop: CASSQDVTGLGYTF. CDR3 bases: TGTGCCAGCAGCCAAGATGTAACAGGGTTAGGCTACACCTTC. The complete variable domain, with remaining parts taken from reference TRBV14 and TRBJ1-2, reads EAGVTQFPSHSVIEKGQTVTLRCDPISGHDNLYWYRRVMGKEIKFLLHFVKESKQDESGMPNNRFLAERTGGTYSTLKVQPAELEDSGVYFCASSQDVTGLGYTFGSGTRLTVV.

Written as DNA, the CDR3 is TGTGCCAGCGCCGAAAGGGGTTGGGATGAGCAGTTCTTC. Protein sequence: CASAERGWDEQFF. The chain is built from TRBV6-4 and TRBJ2-1, with a tentative D call TRBD1 (5 bases). Per the germline V gene, CDR1 is MRHNA and CDR2 is SNTAGT. Trimming removed 8 bases from V and 8 bases from J, with 16 bases in between. The CDR3 runs to 13 residues.

The chain has TRBV5-1 and TRBJ2-4, with 8 bases identical to TRBD1. Trimming removed 0 bases from V and 6 bases from J; junction bases left unmatched: 2. This CDR3 is 14 amino acids long. Germline CDR1 and CDR2: SGHRS and YFSETQ. The CDR3 loop reads CASSLGQGTNIQYF. The CDR3 region has the DNA TGCGCCAGCAGCTTGGGACAGGGGACAAACATTCAGTACTTC. The variable domain in full, with the rest retrieved from reference TRBV5-1 and TRBJ2-4, is KAGVTQTPRYLIKTRGQQVTLSCSPISGHRSVSWYQQTPGQGLQFLFEYFSETQRNKGNFPGRFSGRQFSNSRSEMNVSTLELGDSALYLCASSLGQGTNIQYFGAGTRLSVL.

This chain uses TRBV9 with TRBJ1-5; D unresolved. Trimming shortened V by 0 bases and J by 3 bases, and 10 bases separated the two germline ends. Germline assignment: CDR1 SGDLS and CDR2 YYNGEE. This CDR3 comprises 15 residues. Written as DNA, the CDR3 is TGTGCCAGCAGCGTAGATGGGCTCAACAATCAGCCCCAGCATTTT. This sequence encodes CASSVDGLNNQPQHF.

The V call is TRBV19, the J call TRBJ1-2; 11 bases align to TRBD1. The germline V gene has CDR1 LNHDA and CDR2 SQIVND (reference sequence). CDR3 length equals 13 residues. J was trimmed by 8 bases and V by 6 bases; bases with no gene match: 5. The CDR3 here is CASRGQGAIGYTF. The CDR3, as DNA: TGTGCCAGTAGAGGACAGGGGGCTATCGGCTACACCTTC.

In this sample, this clone turned up a few times. The chain joins TRBV6-6 to TRBJ2-7; possible D gene TRBD2, 5 bases. CDR1 is MNHNY, CDR2 SVGAGI, per germline (reference sequence). The CDR3 consists of 14 residues. The ends were cut back, 6 bases at V and 3 bases at J, with 15 bases in the middle. CDR3 nucleotides: TGTGCCAGCAGACTAGGGTGGGGAAACTACGAGCAGTACTTC. Protein product: CASRLGWGNYEQYF.

The chain couples TRBV7-9 to TRBJ1-2; D unclear. Trimming pared 5 bases from V and 4 bases from J, leaving 11 bases between. The CDR3 covers 13 residues. From germline, CDR1 is SEHNR and CDR2 FQNEAQ (reference sequence). CDR3: CASSNTMGYGYTF. CDR3 in DNA: TGTGCCAGCAGCAACACTATGGGCTATGGCTACACCTTC.

This clone was detected only a few times. V and J are TRBV28 and TRBJ1-1; tentative D call: TRBD1 (5 bases). Per the germline V gene, CDR1 is MDHEN and CDR2 is SYDVKM. The V end lost 5 bases, the J end lost 1 base, and 14 bases lay between the germline ends. This CDR3 is built from 15 residues. This CDR3 is CASSAPRVGNTEAFF. In DNA form, the CDR3 reads TGTGCCAGCAGTGCCCCCAGGGTGGGGAACACTGAAGCTTTCTTT. The full variable domain, its missing parts supplied by reference TRBV28 and TRBJ1-1, is DVKVTQSSRYLVKRTGEKVFLECVQDMDHENMFWYRQDPGLGLRLIYFSYDVKMKEKGDIPEGYSVSREKKERFSLILESASTNQTSMYLCASSAPRVGNTEAFFGQGTRLTVV.